A single sample gave rise to the 13 T cell receptor beta chains below, sequenced in a study of a mutant IDH1 vaccine in newly diagnosed glioma. Data came from immunoSEQ multiplex PCR; TCRdb stores just in-frame clones and leaves some out. Here the sample spans approximately 80,000 clones, 75% to 85% being singletons. Noted time point: week 47, end of study. Every single dose of the vaccine, 300 ug of mutant IDH1 20-mer peptide, came with topical imiquimod. No cognate antigen is known for these TCRs. The sequencing used PBMCs, collected from a glioma patient whose treatment included an IDH1 peptide vaccine. The receptor source for this set is a man between 35 and 55 years old with glioma.

The genes are TRBV27 and TRBJ2-1; D perhaps matches TRBD2 (5 bases). CDR3 length: 14 residues. V was pared by 6 bases and J by 5 bases, with 14 bases between. The germline CDR1 and CDR2 sequences are MNHEY and SMNVEV (reference sequence). The CDR3 sequence: CASSSPPGDNEQFF. The CDR3 DNA reads TGTGCCAGCAGCTCCCCCCCCGGGGACAATGAGCAGTTCTTC.

The V call is TRBV6-5, the J call TRBJ1-4; a possible D gene is TRBD1 (6 bases). CDR1 is MNHEY and CDR2 is SVGAGI in the germline V gene. The CDR3 totals 14 residues. Trimming cost V 6 bases and J 0 bases, with 8 bases left between them. The CDR3 here is CASRQGSTNEKLFF. The CDR3, as DNA: TGTGCCAGCAGGCAGGGGTCAACTAATGAAAAACTGTTTTTT.

V usage is TRBV19 and J usage is TRBJ1-1; no reliable D call. The CDR3 covers 13 residues. The germline V gene has CDR1 LNHDA and CDR2 SQIVND (reference sequence). V lost 2 bases and J 0 bases, leaving 4 bases between the germline ends. CDR3 loop: CASSIKMNTEAFF. In DNA, the CDR3 is TGTGCCAGTAGTATAAAGATGAACACTGAAGCTTTCTTT.

V and J are TRBV7-6 and TRBJ2-5; 11 bases are a match to TRBD2. Germline trimming cut 6 bases from V and 5 bases from J; bases unmatched to any gene: 8. This CDR3 spans 15 amino acids. Per germline, CDR1 SGHVS and CDR2 FNYEAQ. The CDR3 loop is CASSQRLAGLETQYF. In DNA, the CDR3 is TGTGCCAGCAGTCAGCGACTAGCGGGGCTGGAGACCCAGTACTTC.

This clone is a singleton in its sample. The chain employs TRBV5-4 and TRBJ2-3; 16 bases are a match to TRBD2. The length of the CDR3 is 18 residues. Germline V gene sequence: CDR1 SGHNT, CDR2 YYREEE (reference sequence). The V segment lost 3 bases and the J segment 3 bases; nucleotides outside the gene matches: 7. The CDR3 loop is CASSWGLAGGPGTDTQYF. Written as DNA, the CDR3 is TGTGCCAGCAGCTGGGGACTAGCGGGAGGGCCGGGAACAGATACGCAGTATTTT. Using reference TRBV5-4 and TRBJ2-3 for the parts outside the CDR3, the full variable domain is ETGVTQSPTHLIKTRGQQVTLRCSSQSGHNTVSWYQQALGQGPQFIFQYYREEENGRGNFPPRFSGLQFPNYSSELNVNALELDDSALYLCASSWGLAGGPGTDTQYFGPGTRLTVL.

The chain couples TRBV7-9 to TRBJ1-1; D gene unclear. This CDR3 comprises 14 residues. The V gene lost 1 base and the J gene lost 0 bases, with 6 bases spanning the gap. The germline V gene encodes CDR1 SEHNR and CDR2 FQNEAQ (reference sequence). CDR3 coding DNA: TGTGCCAGCAGCTTAGTAGGACTGAACACTGAAGCTTTCTTT. It yields the protein CASSLVGLNTEAFF.

This clone was detected a few times. The genes are TRBV30 and TRBJ1-1, with D unclear. Trimming removed 4 bases at V and 1 base at J, with 4 bases between. The CDR3 covers 11 residues. Per germline, CDR1 GTSNPN and CDR2 SVGIG (reference sequence). The CDR3 DNA is TGTGCCTGGATACAGAACACTGAAGCTTTCTTT. It codes for CAWIQNTEAFF.

The V gene is TRBV28, the J gene TRBJ2-1; 10 nucleotides line up with TRBD2. Germline CDR1 is MDHEN and CDR2 is SYDVKM. The junction had 4 bases not matched to a gene; V was cut back by 3 bases and J by 5 bases. This CDR3 is 15 amino acids long. The CDR3 loop reads CASSLPSGRNNEQFF. The CDR3 coding sequence is TGTGCCAGCAGTTTGCCTAGCGGGAGAAACAATGAGCAGTTCTTC.

This clone showed up just once. The chain is built from TRBV25-1 and TRBJ2-2; 11 positions match TRBD1. Germline CDR1 is MGHDK and CDR2 is SYGVNS. The CDR3 runs 15 residues. Trimming at V came to 3 bases and at J to 3 bases, leaving 0 bases not matched to a gene. For the CDR3, the DNA is TGTGCCAGCAGTGAGGGACAGGGGGACACCGGGGAGCTGTTTTTT. It translates to CASSEGQGDTGELFF.

The gene calls are TRBV9 and TRBJ1-2; a possible D gene is TRBD1 (5 bases). Between the trimmed V and J ends, which lost 3 bases and 3 bases, there was a span of 9 bases. The germline gives CDR1 SGDLS, CDR2 YYNGEE. The CDR3 has 13 residues. CDR3 amino acids: CASSETVDYGYTF. For the CDR3, the DNA is TGTGCCAGCAGCGAGACAGTAGACTATGGCTACACCTTC.

The chain links TRBV7-8 to TRBJ2-5; D unclear. The CDR3 runs 14 residues. The germline V gene encodes CDR1 SGHVS and CDR2 FQNEAQ. The ends were cut back, 1 base at V and 0 bases at J, with 6 bases in the middle. Written as DNA, the CDR3 is TGTGCCAGCAGCTTAGGAACAGACCAAGAGACCCAGTACTTC. Translating gives CASSLGTDQETQYF.

Points on this clone: Compared with germline, one end of the junction differs, possibly owing to a read error. This rearrangement joins TRBV10-3 to TRBJ2-6; TRBD2 might be the D (5 bases). The CDR3 has 19 residues. CDR1 ENHRY and CDR2 SYGVKD come from the germline V gene. CDR3 sequence (DNA): TGTGCCATCAGGCCCAGCGGAACGAACCCGACCTCTGTGGCCAACGTCCTGACTTTC. It yields the protein CAIRPSGTNPTSVANVLTF.

The chain links TRBV10-3 to TRBJ2-4, with 7 bases lining up with TRBD2. CDR3 length: 15 residues. The germline CDR1 and CDR2 sequences are ENHRY and SYGVKD. The V gene end was trimmed by 2 bases and the J gene end by 7 bases; junction bases not matched to a gene: 8. In nucleotides, the CDR3 is TGTGCCATCAGTGAGGGGAGGGCCGTGGGTAACATTCAGTACTTC. It yields the protein CAISEGRAVGNIQYF.